What follows are 7 T cell receptor beta chains derived from one specimen sequenced in a study of T cell therapy after organ transplantation. Some clones are missing from TCRdb's copy, which holds only in-frame ones; the method was immunoSEQ multiplex PCR. The profile shows tens of thousands of clones, 94% of them singletons. Their cognate antigens are unknown. The sequenced sample was CD8+ T cells from blood, obtained before autologous CMV-specific T cell therapy. The receptors were gathered from a human patient who had received a solid organ transplant and had CMV disease.

The rearrangement uses TRBV25-1 and TRBJ1-1; the D gene is possibly TRBD1 (5 bases). Germline V lookup: CDR1 MGHDK, CDR2 SYGVNS. The CDR3 is 16 amino acids. V was clipped by 2 bases and J by 0 bases, with 13 bases between them. The DNA of the CDR3 is TGTGCCAGCAGTGAAGGCGGGGGGAGCTTGAACACTGAAGCTTTCTTT. Its translation: CASSEGGGSLNTEAFF.

This rearrangement joins TRBV27 to TRBJ1-2, with TRBD1 matching 8 bases. The CDR3 consists of 17 residues. Losses at the gene ends were 5 bases for V and 2 bases for J; bases not matched to a gene: 13. Germline V gene sequence: CDR1 MNHEY, CDR2 SMNVEV (reference sequence). The CDR3 spells CASSPFAETGGNYGYTF. The CDR3 nucleotides read TGTGCCAGCAGTCCTTTTGCCGAAACAGGGGGGAACTATGGCTACACCTTC.

The chain combines TRBV7-6 with TRBJ2-7, with TRBD2 identical over 7 bases. This CDR3 is built from 14 residues. With 5 bases clipped from V and 2 bases from J, the junction kept 6 bases outside the gene matches. Germline V gene sequence: CDR1 SGHVS, CDR2 FNYEAQ. The DNA of the CDR3 is TGTGCCAGCAGCCCGACTAGCAGACCCTACGAGCAGTACTTC. Its protein product is CASSPTSRPYEQYF.

The rearrangement joins TRBV7-9 to TRBJ2-3; 14 bases match TRBD2. Germline values: CDR1 SEHNR, CDR2 FQNEAQ (reference sequence). With 4 bases clipped from V and 5 bases from J, the junction kept 5 bases outside the gene matches. The CDR3 runs 16 residues. The CDR3 nucleotides read TGTGCCAGCAGCTCCGGACTAGCGGGAGGAGTAGATACGCAGTATTTT. It specifies CASSSGLAGGVDTQYF.

This chain connects TRBV19 to TRBJ1-5; the match to TRBD1 covers 8 bases. This CDR3 has 15 amino acids. J was trimmed by 5 bases and V by 5 bases; bases with no gene match: 8. Per the germline V gene, CDR1 is LNHDA and CDR2 is SQIVND (reference sequence). The CDR3 loop reads CASSPDREGDQPQHF. The CDR3, as DNA: TGTGCCAGTAGTCCGGACAGGGAGGGGGATCAGCCCCAGCATTTT.

The chain uses TRBV4-2 and TRBJ1-1; tentatively, D is TRBD1 (6 bases). The germline V and J ends were trimmed by 3 bases and 6 bases, with 14 bases remaining between them. CDR1 is LGHNA and CDR2 is YNFKEQ in the germline V gene. CDR3 length equals 14 residues. The CDR3 nucleotides are TGTGCCAGCAGCCACCCCTCCAGGGGACCTGAAGCTTTCTTT. Its translation: CASSHPSRGPEAFF.

The chain is built from TRBV6-1 and TRBJ2-1; D perhaps matches TRBD1 (6 bases). Trimming shortened V by 4 bases and J by 6 bases, and 10 bases separated the two germline ends. This CDR3 contains 13 residues. Germline V gene lookup returns CDR1 MNHNS and CDR2 SASEGT. In DNA form, the CDR3 reads TGTGCCAGCAGTGTAACAGGGTCCAATGAGCAGTTCTTC. Its translation is CASSVTGSNEQFF.